The subject of this entry is one TCR beta chain. As yet, its antigen is unknown. Sequencing used immunoSEQ multiplex PCR; TCRdb keeps in-frame clones, though not all of them. The data show around 110,000 clones, 90% seen once. The data are from a study of graft-versus-host responses after intestinal transplantation. General observations from the study: Elevated graft-versus-host to host-versus-graft clonal ratios in allografts were recorded for patients with graft-donor T cell macrochimerism. Early after transplant, HvG clones declined as circulating GvH clones peaked.

Germline V lookup: CDR1 KGHSH, CDR2 LQKENI. With 2 bases clipped from V and 6 bases from J, the junction kept 4 bases outside the gene matches. The CDR3 consists of 14 residues. The clonotype was recovered from a human donor who received an intestinal transplant. This sample comprised unstimulated CD4+ T cells sorted from spleen or lymph node cells, obtained before intestinal transplant. This chain joins TRBV18 and TRBJ2-7; 10 bases agree with TRBD1. The CDR3 nucleotides read TGTGCCAGCTCACCAGGGACAGGGGACTCCGAGCAGTACTTC. Its translation is CASSPGTGDSEQYF.